Described below is a single T cell receptor (beta chain) sequence and its context. This CDR3 has 16 amino acids. Germline V gives CDR1 ENHRY, CDR2 SYGVKD. V dropped 6 bases and J dropped 0; count of bases not matched to a gene: 8. The entry originates in a study of blood T cell repertoires in COVID-19. Overall study context: There were acute and convalescent COVID-19 samples, and they came from the United States, Italy and Spain. The cDNA or gDNA used as material had been derived from T cells, B-cell-depleted T cells, or PBMCs.

Authors' data handling: Quantification of nucleated cells was approximated via reference gene primer amplification. Some clones are missing from TCRdb's copy, which holds only in-frame ones; the method was immunoSEQ multiplex PCR. For V, J and clone size, that table is used; D and trimming come from the DNA. The data contain roughly 230,000 clones, roughly four fifths of them singletons. The TCR originated in a man aged 45 to 65 with acute or convalescent COVID-19. The chain combines TRBV10-3 with TRBJ2-3; TRBD2 agrees at 8 bases. Material for sequencing was peripheral blood. The CDR3 sequence: CAIRERAGASTDTQYF. In nucleotides, the CDR3 is TGTGCCATCAGGGAGAGAGCGGGAGCTAGCACAGATACGCAGTATTTT.